This entry lists 28 T cell receptor beta chains sequenced from one sample in a study of siplizumab effects on memory and regulatory T cells. The assay was immunoSEQ multiplex PCR, and TCRdb's table has in-frame clones only and misses some. Of around 82,000 clones in the sample, 85% to 95% were seen once. Material for sequencing was CD8+ T cells sorted from blood. Every receptor here comes from a human donor in good health.

V is TRBV19 and J is TRBJ2-1; TRBD2 matches 13 bases. With V trimmed by 5 bases and J by 10 bases, 2 bases remained unmatched. Germline V gene lookup returns CDR1 LNHDA and CDR2 SQIVND (reference sequence). The CDR3 has 13 amino acids. CDR3 sequence (DNA): TGTGCCAGTAGTGGACTAGCGGGGGAGGAGCAGTTCTTC. Encoded protein: CASSGLAGEEQFF.

The chain employs TRBV7-3 and TRBJ2-2; 7 bases map to TRBD2. Germline V CDR1 and CDR2: SGHTA, FQGTGA. The CDR3 loop spans 16 amino acids. The V gene end was trimmed by 6 bases and the J gene end by 1 base; junction bases not matched to a gene: 8. CDR3 amino acids: CASSFQLAVNTGELFF. The CDR3 DNA reads TGTGCCAGCAGTTTCCAGCTAGCGGTGAACACCGGGGAGCTGTTTTTT.

V usage is TRBV4-3 and J usage is TRBJ2-7; D possibly corresponds to TRBD2 (7 bases). CDR3 size: 16 residues. V gave up 0 bases and J gave up 0 bases, with 12 bases separating them. The V gene's germline CDR1 is LGHNA and CDR2 YSLEER. CDR3 sequence (DNA): TGCGCCAGCAGCCAAGAATGGGGGGGCCCCTCCTACGAGCAGTACTTC. Its protein is CASSQEWGGPSYEQYF.

The chain combines TRBV9 with TRBJ2-1; 9 bases match TRBD2. CDR1 and CDR2 from the germline V gene are SGDLS and YYNGEE. V lost 4 bases to trimming and J lost 5 bases; unmatched junction nucleotides: 4. This CDR3 has 14 amino acids. Here the CDR3 reads CASSPWTSDNEQFF. CDR3 DNA: TGTGCCAGCAGCCCCTGGACTAGCGACAATGAGCAGTTCTTC.

The gene calls are TRBV27 and TRBJ2-7, with D perhaps TRBD1 or TRBD2 (6 bases each). CDR3 length: 13 residues. Germline values: CDR1 MNHEY, CDR2 SMNVEV (reference sequence). Trimming took off 6 bases at V and 5 bases at J, with 14 bases between the two ends. The DNA for the CDR3 is TGTGCCAGCAGCATACTCGGGGGCGACGAGCAGTACTTC. The encoded protein is CASSILGGDEQYF.

The table lists this clone with a count of one. This chain uses TRBV30 with TRBJ2-7, with D uncertain. CDR1 is GTSNPN and CDR2 is SVGIG in the germline V gene (reference sequence). V dropped 0 bases and J dropped 4 bases, with 10 bases sitting between them. This CDR3 spans 13 amino acids. In DNA, the CDR3 is TGTGCCTGGAGTGTTTCGGCACTTTACGAGCAGTACTTC. Protein sequence: CAWSVSALYEQYF.

This rearrangement joins TRBV19 to TRBJ2-5, with 8 nucleotides matching TRBD1. Germline CDR1 is LNHDA and CDR2 is SQIVND (reference sequence). V shed 4 bases, J shed 5 bases, and the junction held 9 bases outside the gene matches. CDR3 size: 15 residues. The DNA of the CDR3 is TGTGCCAGTAGTACTTGGACAGGGATGGGGGAGACCCAGTACTTC. This codes for CASSTWTGMGETQYF.

This chain joins TRBV9 and TRBJ2-1; 8 bases are a match to TRBD2. Per germline, CDR1 SGDLS and CDR2 YYNGEE. The CDR3 consists of 14 residues. The V and J ends lost 4 bases and 8 bases, in that order; junction bases with no gene match: 8. The CDR3, as DNA: TGTGCCAGCAGCATGGCGGGGGGAAGGGATGAGCAGTTCTTC. It codes for CASSMAGGRDEQFF.

V is TRBV5-6 and J is TRBJ2-7; 9 bases are a match to TRBD1. Germline V gene sequence: CDR1 SGHDT, CDR2 YYEEEE. Trimming took 3 bases from V and 0 from J; bases not matched to a gene: 4. The CDR3 sequence is 15 residues long. The CDR3 is CASSWTGVHSYEQYF. The CDR3 DNA sequence: TGTGCCAGCAGCTGGACAGGGGTTCACTCCTACGAGCAGTACTTC.

This rearrangement joins TRBV9 to TRBJ1-1, with D unclear. Trimming took off 0 bases at V and 11 bases at J, with 11 bases between the two ends. Looked up from germline, CDR1 is SGDLS and CDR2 is YYNGEE. This CDR3 is built from 12 residues. The CDR3 protein is CASSVEEEPAFF. In DNA, the CDR3 is TGTGCCAGCAGCGTAGAGGAAGAACCGGCTTTCTTT. Full variable domain (missing parts from reference TRBV9 and TRBJ1-1): DSGVTQTPKHLITATGQRVTLRCSPRSGDLSVYWYQQSLDQGLQFLIQYYNGEERAKGNILERFSAQQFPDLHSELNLSSLELGDSALYFCASSVEEEPAFFGQGTRLTVV.

CDR3 sequence: CAISGTGTGGPSPIGEQYF. DNA for the CDR3: TGTGCCATCAGTGGAACCGGGACAGGGGGGCCAAGCCCCATAGGCGAGCAGTACTTC. This sequence joins TRBV10-3 and TRBJ2-7; 11 bases are a match to TRBD1. Unmatched junction bases numbered 20, after V lost 4 bases and J lost 6 bases. The CDR3 totals 19 residues. Looked up from germline, CDR1 is ENHRY and CDR2 is SYGVKD.

V usage is TRBV7-2 and J usage is TRBJ1-1; D not certain. V was clipped by 2 bases and J by 0 bases, with 7 bases between them. The CDR3 consists of 14 residues. Germline V gene sequence: CDR1 SGHTA, CDR2 FQGNSA. The CDR3 bases are TGTGCCAGCAGCTTACTTTCGATGAACACTGAAGCTTTCTTT. Its protein is CASSLLSMNTEAFF.

CDR3 DNA: TGTGCCAGCAGTTACTCGGGCGGGGGGGAACAAGAGACCCAGTACTTC. This codes for CASSYSGGGEQETQYF. The V and J genes are TRBV6-6 and TRBJ2-5; 9 bases align to TRBD2. V lost 0 bases, J lost 2 bases, and 4 bases stayed unmatched. The CDR3 spans 16 residues. CDR1 MNHNY and CDR2 SVGAGI come from the germline V gene (reference sequence).

This clone is a singleton in its sample. The chain carries TRBV5-4 and TRBJ2-3; TRBD2 agrees at 7 bases. The germline V gene encodes CDR1 SGHNT and CDR2 YYREEE (reference sequence). This CDR3 region has 14 residues. V trimming: 6 bases; J trimming: 1 base; junction bases outside the gene matches: 5. The CDR3 DNA reads as TGTGCCAGCAATTTTGCGGGGGGCACAGATACGCAGTATTTT. Its translation is CASNFAGGTDTQYF. The full variable domain, completed using reference TRBV5-4 and TRBJ2-3, is ETGVTQSPTHLIKTRGQQVTLRCSSQSGHNTVSWYQQALGQGPQFIFQYYREEENGRGNFPPRFSGLQFPNYSSELNVNALELDDSALYLCASNFAGGTDTQYFGPGTRLTVL.

The chain uses TRBV2 and TRBJ2-3; 8 bases fit TRBD2. V dropped 8 bases and J dropped 1; count of bases not matched to a gene: 5. The germline V gene encodes CDR1 SNHLY and CDR2 FYNNEI. There are 14 residues in the CDR3. In nucleotides, the CDR3 is TGTGCCAGCGAAACCGGGGGGGGCACAGATACGCAGTATTTT. It translates to CASETGGGTDTQYF.

The count of this clone is one. The gene calls are TRBV7-6 and TRBJ2-3, with D possibly being TRBD2 (5 bases). This CDR3 has 14 amino acids. The V end was cut by 5 bases, the J end by 4 bases, with 13 bases between. Looked up from germline, CDR1 is SGHVS and CDR2 is FNYEAQ. CDR3 amino acids: CASSRGLAADTQYF. The CDR3 DNA reads TGTGCCAGCAGCCGAGGACTCGCGGCAGATACGCAGTATTTT.

The V and J genes are TRBV19 and TRBJ2-7; D tentatively fits TRBD1 or TRBD2 (5 bases each). The CDR3 runs to 15 residues. Germline loops: CDR1 LNHDA, CDR2 SQIVND (reference sequence). Trimming removed 1 base from V and 6 bases from J, with 16 bases in between. The CDR3 sequence: CASSIGRGAGAEQYF. CDR3 bases: TGTGCCAGTAGTATAGGACGAGGGGCCGGCGCCGAGCAGTACTTC.

Only a few counts were recorded for this clone. The chain links TRBV2 to TRBJ2-7, with TRBD1 matching over 8 bases. This CDR3 comprises 14 residues. V shed 4 bases and J 2 bases; nucleotides not matched to a gene: 4. CDR1 SNHLY and CDR2 FYNNEI come from the germline V gene. The CDR3 DNA follows: TGTGCCAGCAGTGGAGGACAGGGACCCTACGAGCAGTACTTC. Protein sequence: CASSGGQGPYEQYF. Variable domain in full (rest from reference TRBV2 and TRBJ2-7): EPEVTQTPSHQVTQMGQEVILRCVPISNHLYFYWYRQILGQKVEFLVSFYNNEISEKSEIFDDQFSVERPDGSNFTLKIRSTKLEDSAMYFCASSGGQGPYEQYFGPGTRLTVT.

A word on this clone: This could be a read error, since a much larger clone is one nucleotide away. Distinct nucleotide sequences in the sample also encode this CDR3. The gene calls are TRBV4-1 and TRBJ1-1, with D possibly being TRBD1 (5 bases). Germline CDR1 reads MGHRA; CDR2 reads YSYEKL. Trimming pared 1 base from V and 2 bases from J, leaving 8 bases between. The CDR3 spans 14 residues. CDR3 region: CASSQGQGNTEAFF. The CDR3 coding sequence is TGCGCCAGCAGCCAAGGTCAGGGAAACACTGAAGCTTTCTTT.

This chain connects TRBV15 to TRBJ1-5; D ambiguous. This CDR3 is 15 amino acids long. The V and J ends lost 0 bases and 0 bases respectively, with 6 bases between them. Germline values: CDR1 LNHNV, CDR2 YYDKDF (reference sequence). CDR3: CATSREKNSNQPQHF. The CDR3 nucleotides read TGTGCCACCAGCAGAGAAAAGAATAGCAATCAGCCCCAGCATTTT.

The chain employs TRBV6-4 and TRBJ1-1; no clear D. Germline-derived CDR1 and CDR2 are MRHNA and SNTAGT. V was trimmed by 2 bases and J by 0 bases, leaving 16 bases between them. The CDR3 has 17 residues. The CDR3 bases are TGTGCCAGCAGTGACATACCTACGACACCCGTGAACACTGAAGCTTTCTTT. Its protein is CASSDIPTTPVNTEAFF.

V usage is TRBV7-9 and J usage is TRBJ2-7; no definite D call. CDR1 and CDR2 (germline): SEHNR, FQNEAQ (reference sequence). The CDR3 spans 12 residues. V lost 3 bases, J lost 6 bases, and 9 bases lay in between. The CDR3 loop reads CASSLSSPEQYF. In DNA form, the CDR3 reads TGTGCCAGCAGCTTGAGTTCCCCCGAGCAGTACTTC. Together with reference TRBV7-9 and TRBJ2-7, the CDR3 gives the full variable domain: DTGVSQNPRHKITKRGQNVTFRCDPISEHNRLYWYRQTLGQGPEFLTYFQNEAQLEKSRLLSDRFSAERPKGSFSTLEIQRTEQGDSAMYLCASSLSSPEQYFGPGTRLTVT.

As regards this clone: The conserved final phenylalanine or tryptophan is absent from the CDR3, which likely points to a read error. The DNA is left out, because the CDR3 cannot be placed on it with certainty; the CDR3 is given as TCRdb lists it. The rearrangement joins TRBV23-1 to TRBJ1-1; TRBD1, the D gene given by the table, was not confirmed from the DNA. TRBV23-1 is placed among ORFs of uncertain function. The CDR3 is 8 residues long, ends included. This CDR3 reads CASSPDSY.

CDR3 DNA: TGTGCCAGCAGCCCTACTAGGAACACCGGGGAGCTGTTTTTT. It codes for CASSPTRNTGELFF. J is TRBJ2-2 and V is TRBV5-6, with D perhaps TRBD2 (5 bases). The CDR3 loop spans 14 amino acids. The germline V gene has CDR1 SGHDT and CDR2 YYEEEE. Trimming stripped 4 bases from V and 1 base from J, with 8 bases between.

The rearrangement uses TRBV27 and TRBJ1-1; tentative D call: TRBD1 (6 bases). The ends were cut back, 5 bases at V and 6 bases at J, with 13 bases in the middle. This CDR3 has 13 residues. CDR1 is MNHEY and CDR2 is SMNVEV in the germline V gene (reference sequence). The CDR3 spells CASSLMTGSEAFF. CDR3 DNA sequence: TGTGCCAGCAGTCTCATGACAGGTTCTGAAGCTTTCTTT.

The chain carries TRBV7-9 and TRBJ1-6, with 10 bases matching TRBD1. V was clipped by 9 bases and J by 10 bases; unmatched bases: 18. The CDR3 has 17 residues. From germline, CDR1 is SEHNR and CDR2 FQNEAQ (reference sequence). CDR3 region: CARILSRGQGSRSPLHF. The CDR3 bases are TGTGCCAGGATACTAAGCCGGGGACAGGGGTCCAGATCACCCCTCCACTTT.

The chain carries TRBV7-2 and TRBJ2-3, with D perhaps matching TRBD2 (5 bases). Germline V gene data show CDR1 as SGHTA and CDR2 as FQGNSA. V lost 4 bases and J lost 6, with 20 bases in between. The CDR3 spans 16 residues. The CDR3 loop reads CASSSLAGLPTDTQYF. As DNA, the CDR3 is TGTGCCAGCAGCTCCCTGGCGGGCCTCCCGACGGATACGCAGTATTTT.

A remark on this clone: Germline is not matched at one junction end, which may reflect a read error. This chain uses TRBV4-2 with TRBJ1-6; D perhaps matches TRBD1 (5 bases). Looked up from germline, CDR1 is LGHNA and CDR2 is YNFKEQ. The CDR3 consists of 17 residues. The CDR3 region has the DNA TGTGCCAGCAGCGAAGACGAGGGGTACAGCTATAATTCACCCCTCCACTTT. Amino acid sequence: CASSEDEGYSYNSPLHF.